These 9 T cell receptor beta chains originate from one sample sequenced in a study of blood T cell repertoires in COVID-19. The assay was immunoSEQ multiplex PCR, and TCRdb's table has in-frame clones only and misses some. Of roughly 190,000 clones in the sample, roughly 94% were seen once. Material: peripheral blood. These receptors all stem from a man aged 25 to 40 with COVID-19, enrolled during active disease.

This rearrangement joins TRBV6-5 to TRBJ2-1, with D perhaps TRBD2 (7 bases). V dropped 3 bases and J dropped 7 bases, with 16 bases sitting between them. Germline V gene sequence: CDR1 MNHEY, CDR2 SVGAGI. CDR3 length: 15 residues. The CDR3 spells CASSYTAGARNEQFF. In DNA form, the CDR3 reads TGTGCCAGCAGTTATACGGCGGGGGCTAGGAATGAGCAGTTCTTC.

This clone came up once. Here the CDR3 DNA reads TGCGCCAGCAGCTTGGCCCCCCAGCAGCCCCAGCATTTT. Its protein product is CASSLAPQQPQHF. V gene TRBV5-1 combines with J gene TRBJ1-5; D unresolved. With 0 bases removed from V and 7 bases from J, the gap between germline ends came to 8 bases. The CDR3 is made up of 13 amino acids. Germline assignment: CDR1 SGHRS and CDR2 YFSETQ. Full variable domain (missing parts from reference TRBV5-1 and TRBJ1-5): KAGVTQTPRYLIKTRGQQVTLSCSPISGHRSVSWYQQTPGQGLQFLFEYFSETQRNKGNFPGRFSGRQFSNSRSEMNVSTLELGDSALYLCASSLAPQQPQHFGDGTRLSIL.

This chain links TRBV5-1 with TRBJ1-6, with D unresolved. There are 13 residues in the CDR3. V was clipped by 0 bases and J by 10 bases, with 8 bases between them. The germline gives CDR1 SGHRS, CDR2 YFSETQ. CDR3 loop: CASSLVLRSPLHF. CDR3 bases: TGCGCCAGCAGCTTGGTTCTGAGGTCACCCCTCCACTTT. Based on the CDR3 plus reference TRBV5-1 and TRBJ1-6, the full variable domain is KAGVTQTPRYLIKTRGQQVTLSCSPISGHRSVSWYQQTPGQGLQFLFEYFSETQRNKGNFPGRFSGRQFSNSRSEMNVSTLELGDSALYLCASSLVLRSPLHFGNGTRLTVT.

The rearrangement uses TRBV6-2 or TRBV6-3 and TRBJ1-1; D is uncertain. Trimming left V 4 bases short and J 0 bases short, with 9 bases between. The CDR3 has 14 residues. CDR1 is MNHEY and CDR2 is SVGEGT in the germline V gene. DNA for the CDR3: TGTGCCAGCAGTTCCAGGATTCTGAACACTGAAGCTTTCTTT. Translating it yields CASSSRILNTEAFF.

The genes are TRBV21-1 and TRBJ1-5. TRBV21-1 is a known pseudogene. The CDR3 is made up of 19 amino acids. The DNA of the CDR3 is TGTGCCAGCAGCAAAGGTCCTGAAGACCAGGGAGGGAGCAATCAGCCCCAGCATTTT. Translated: CASSKGPEDQGGSNQPQHF.

J is TRBJ1-1 and V is TRBV5-1; no clear D gene. CDR3 length: 14 amino acids. V was trimmed by 4 bases and J by 1 base, leaving 11 bases between them. Per the germline V gene, CDR1 is SGHRS and CDR2 is YFSETQ. CDR3: CASSPTGRNTEAFF. The CDR3 nucleotides are TGCGCCAGCAGCCCGACGGGGAGGAACACTGAAGCTTTCTTT.

The chain recombines TRBV5-1 with TRBJ2-2, with 10 nucleotides matching TRBD1. Germline V gene data show CDR1 as SGHRS and CDR2 as YFSETQ. The CDR3 is 14 amino acids. V trimming: 6 bases; J trimming: 8 bases; junction bases outside the gene matches: 7. For the CDR3, the DNA is TGCGCCAGCAAACCGGGACAGGGGCAGGGGGAGCTGTTTTTT. Translation gives CASKPGQGQGELFF.

This clone was counted once. The rearrangement joins TRBV10-2 to TRBJ2-5; perhaps TRBD1 as D (6 bases). CDR3 size: 13 residues. Trimming took 11 bases from V and 1 from J, leaving 14 bases between them. Germline V lookup: CDR1 WSHSY, CDR2 SAAADI. CDR3 sequence: CAGSGHLQETQYF. CDR3 nucleotide sequence: TGCGCCGGGTCGGGACACCTCCAAGAGACCCAGTACTTC.

The rearrangement links TRBV27 to TRBJ2-3; possible D gene TRBD2, 6 bases. V was shortened by 0 bases and J by 2 bases, with 9 bases between the two germline ends. CDR1 and CDR2 from the germline V gene are MNHEY and SMNVEV (reference sequence). This CDR3 comprises 15 residues. The CDR3 loop is CASSLSRGPTDTQYF. CDR3 DNA: TGTGCCAGCAGTTTATCGCGGGGACCCACAGATACGCAGTATTTT.